The next 26 T cell receptor beta chains were all read from a single sample in a study of T cell responses to AZD1222 COVID-19 vaccine. Libraries were prepared by immunoSEQ multiplex PCR; TCRdb keeps only in-frame clonotypes and omits some of them. This sample carries about 98,000 clones, around 90% of them seen once, and the ten largest clones take around 5.8%. The specimen comprised peripheral blood, sampled on day 0 of AZD1222 vaccination. Source of these receptors: an adult in good health.

This rearrangement joins TRBV3-1 (or the pseudogene TRBV3-2) to TRBJ2-5; 11 bases are shared with TRBD2. V was clipped by 4 bases and J by 5 bases; unmatched bases: 9. The CDR3 runs to 16 residues. Germline CDR1 LGHDT, CDR2 YNNKEL (reference sequence). The CDR3 loop is CASSRQTSGGGETQYF. CDR3 DNA sequence: TGTGCCAGCAGCCGCCAAACTAGCGGGGGAGGGGAGACCCAGTACTTC.

J is TRBJ2-3 and V is TRBV9, with a tentative D call TRBD2 (6 bases). The CDR3 has 15 residues. The V gene lost 3 bases and the J gene lost 0 bases, with 11 bases spanning the gap. Germline CDR1 reads SGDLS; CDR2 reads YYNGEE. This chain's CDR3 is CASSGPGTSTDTQYF. DNA of the CDR3: TGTGCCAGCAGCGGACCCGGGACTAGCACAGATACGCAGTATTTT.

This CDR3 reads CASSLLGSHLSSSYNEQFF. In DNA, the CDR3 is TGTGCCAGCAGCTTGTTAGGGTCGCACTTATCCTCCTCCTACAATGAGCAGTTCTTC. The V and J genes are TRBV5-6 and TRBJ2-1; D not certain. This CDR3 has 19 amino acids. Germline CDR1 and CDR2: SGHDT and YYEEEE. Trimming stripped 1 base from V and 0 bases from J, with 20 bases between.

The chain has TRBV20-1 and TRBJ2-1; the D gene could be TRBD1 or TRBD2 (7 bases each). The CDR3 has 14 residues. Trimming took off 3 bases at V and 8 bases at J, with 17 bases between the two ends. CDR1 is DFQATT, CDR2 SNEGSKA, per germline (reference sequence). In nucleotides, the CDR3 is TGCAGTGCTAGTTTCCAGGGGGGGGGCTATGAGCAGTTCTTC. It yields the protein CSASFQGGGYEQFF.

The V and J genes are TRBV2 and TRBJ1-2; the D gene is possibly TRBD1 (5 bases). Trimming left V 2 bases short and J 8 bases short, with 12 bases between. This CDR3 is built from 13 residues. Germline lookup yields CDR1 SNHLY and CDR2 FYNNEI. The chain's CDR3 is CASSERRDGGYTF. The DNA for the CDR3 is TGTGCCAGCAGTGAACGCAGGGACGGAGGCTACACCTTC.

This clone is medium-sized (0.01 to 0.1%) within its sample. Distinct nucleotide sequences in the sample also encode this CDR3. The rearrangement joins TRBV27 to TRBJ1-2; D is unclear. The CDR3 consists of 13 residues. Germline CDR1 MNHEY, CDR2 SMNVEV (reference sequence). Trimming took off 3 bases at V and 2 bases at J, with 7 bases between the two ends. The CDR3 nucleotides are TGTGCCAGCAGTTTCGAGGGAAACTATGGCTACACCTTC. This sequence encodes CASSFEGNYGYTF.

This chain joins TRBV28 and TRBJ2-7; a possible D gene is TRBD2 (6 bases). The length of the CDR3 is 14 residues. CDR1 and CDR2 from the germline V gene are MDHEN and SYDVKM. Between the trimmed V and J ends, which lost 6 bases and 0 bases, there was a span of 12 bases. CDR3 amino acids: CASRSGTFSYEQYF. For the CDR3, the DNA is TGTGCCAGCAGATCCGGGACTTTCTCCTACGAGCAGTACTTC.

This clone was recorded a few times. V gene TRBV5-6 combines with J gene TRBJ2-1, with a tentative D call TRBD2 (5 bases). From germline, CDR1 is SGHDT and CDR2 YYEEEE. V was shortened by 4 bases and J by 9 bases, with 11 bases between the two germline ends. CDR3 length: 12 residues. CDR3 region: CASSVGGSEQFF. As DNA, the CDR3 is TGTGCCAGCAGCGTCGGTGGGAGTGAGCAGTTCTTC.

The chain joins TRBV7-9 to TRBJ2-2, with D maybe TRBD2 (6 bases). With 4 bases removed from V and 2 bases from J, the gap between germline ends came to 14 bases. This CDR3 is 16 amino acids long. In germline, CDR1 is SEHNR, CDR2 FQNEAQ (reference sequence). This chain's CDR3 is CASSSSGGTNTGELFF. The DNA of the CDR3 is TGTGCCAGCAGCTCCTCGGGCGGGACTAACACCGGGGAGCTGTTTTTT.

In this sample, this clone turned up once. This chain joins TRBV5-4 and TRBJ2-2, with unresolved D. With 0 bases removed from V and 4 bases from J, the gap between germline ends came to 10 bases. CDR1 and CDR2 from the germline V gene are SGHNT and YYREEE (reference sequence). The CDR3 has 15 amino acids. The CDR3 protein is CASSLAPLSTGELFF. CDR3 sequence (DNA): TGTGCCAGCAGCTTGGCCCCTTTAAGCACCGGGGAGCTGTTTTTT.

The sample holds a few counts of this clone. The chain uses TRBV7-2 and TRBJ1-5; D may be TRBD1 (6 bases). Germline CDR1 reads SGHTA; CDR2 reads FQGNSA. The CDR3 is 13 residues long. The ends were cut back, 7 bases at V and 7 bases at J, with 14 bases in the middle. CDR3 nucleotides: TGTGCCAGCACCGAACAGGGAGGCCAGCCCCAGCATTTT. This gives the protein CASTEQGGQPQHF.

V usage is TRBV28 and J usage is TRBJ1-2; TRBD1 might be the D (5 bases). In germline, CDR1 is MDHEN, CDR2 SYDVKM. The CDR3 has 15 amino acids. Trimming removed 7 bases at V and 3 bases at J, with 18 bases between. This chain's CDR3 is CASNTLGRTYYGYTF. The CDR3 nucleotides are TGTGCCAGCAATACGTTGGGGCGGACCTACTATGGCTACACCTTC.

This chain links TRBV6-2 or TRBV6-3 with TRBJ2-4; D is ambiguous. This CDR3 has 17 residues. V lost 3 bases and J lost 0, with 15 bases in between. From germline, CDR1 is MNHEY and CDR2 SVGEGT. CDR3 coding DNA: TGTGCCAGCAGTTATAGGGCAGCCATAAGAGCCAAAAACATTCAGTACTTC. It yields the protein CASSYRAAIRAKNIQYF.

This clone occurred once. This sequence joins TRBV5-1 and TRBJ2-2, with D tentatively TRBD2 (6 bases). V was pared by 0 bases and J by 3 bases, with 9 bases between. The CDR3 is 15 amino acids. Germline V gene lookup returns CDR1 SGHRS and CDR2 YFSETQ. CDR3 sequence: CASSLGLGDTGELFF. The DNA for the CDR3 is TGCGCCAGCAGCTTGGGACTAGGGGACACCGGGGAGCTGTTTTTT. The full variable domain, with the rest looked up from reference TRBV5-1 and TRBJ2-2, is KAGVTQTPRYLIKTRGQQVTLSCSPISGHRSVSWYQQTPGQGLQFLFEYFSETQRNKGNFPGRFSGRQFSNSRSEMNVSTLELGDSALYLCASSLGLGDTGELFFGEGSRLTVL.

The chain recombines TRBV3-1 (or the pseudogene TRBV3-2) with TRBJ2-1; tentative D call: TRBD1 (7 bases). This CDR3 spans 16 amino acids. V lost 5 bases to trimming and J lost 8 bases, with 22 bases between them. CDR1 and CDR2 (germline): LGHDT, YNNKEL (reference sequence). Here the CDR3 reads CASSTSRRGLTDEQFF. The CDR3 nucleotides are TGTGCCAGCAGCACAAGTCGGAGGGGGCTGACGGATGAGCAGTTCTTC.

The rearrangement uses TRBV19 and TRBJ2-7, with 10 bases aligning to TRBD1. The germline CDR1 and CDR2 sequences are LNHDA and SQIVND (reference sequence). Trimming took 0 bases from V and 4 from J; bases not matched to a gene: 6. The CDR3 spans 16 residues. The DNA of the CDR3 is TGTGCCAGTAGTATAGAGCCCGGGACAGGGGTATACGAGCAGTACTTC. Protein sequence: CASSIEPGTGVYEQYF.

The CDR3 sequence is CASSLPAPGLAGVGYEQYF. CDR3 coding DNA: TGTGCCAGCAGTTTGCCCGCCCCGGGACTAGCGGGGGTTGGCTACGAGCAGTACTTC. This chain links TRBV28 with TRBJ2-7; 14 nucleotides line up with TRBD2. The CDR3 is 19 residues long. The germline CDR1 and CDR2 sequences are MDHEN and SYDVKM. Trimming removed 3 bases from V and 3 bases from J; junction bases left unmatched: 13.

The chain employs TRBV27 and TRBJ2-2, with TRBD2 matching 12 bases. CDR3 length: 20 amino acids. In germline, CDR1 is MNHEY, CDR2 SMNVEV (reference sequence). V shed 7 bases and J 6 bases; nucleotides not matched to a gene: 21. The CDR3 loop reads CASTSLARGLAGLKAGELFF. DNA for the CDR3: TGTGCCAGCACCTCACTTGCCCGTGGACTAGCGGGATTGAAAGCCGGGGAGCTGTTTTTT.

This chain links TRBV7-8 with TRBJ2-1; 9 bases match TRBD2. The V gene's germline CDR1 is SGHVS and CDR2 FQNEAQ. The length of the CDR3 is 14 residues. V shed 3 bases, J shed 7 bases, and the junction held 4 bases outside the gene matches. The CDR3 DNA reads TGTGCCAGCAGCTTGCGGGAGGGGTTGAATGAGCAGTTCTTC. It yields the protein CASSLREGLNEQFF. Filled out from reference TRBV7-8 and TRBJ2-1, the complete variable domain reads GAGVSQSPRYKVAKRGQDVALRCDPISGHVSLFWYQQALGQGPEFLTYFQNEAQLDKSGLPSDRFFAERPEGSVSTLKIQRTQQEDSAVYLCASSLREGLNEQFFGPGTRLTVL.

This clone was observed a few times. The chain uses TRBV6-5 and TRBJ2-1, with 16 bases fitting TRBD2. The germline gives CDR1 MNHEY, CDR2 SVGAGI. The CDR3 length is 14 residues. V trimming: 6 bases; J trimming: 9 bases; junction bases outside the gene matches: 2. The CDR3 region is CASRGLAGGGEQFF. The CDR3 DNA is TGTGCCAGCAGGGGACTAGCGGGAGGGGGTGAGCAGTTCTTC.

The chain joins TRBV4-2 to TRBJ2-3; tentatively, D is TRBD1 or TRBD2 (5 bases each). Germline CDR1 and CDR2: LGHNA and YNFKEQ. V dropped 0 bases and J dropped 0 bases, with 10 bases sitting between them. The CDR3 spans 16 residues. DNA for the CDR3: TGTGCCAGCAGCCAAGATCGGGGCACTAGCACAGATACGCAGTATTTT. It encodes CASSQDRGTSTDTQYF.

This chain joins TRBV2 and TRBJ2-5, with D uncertain. The V gene's germline CDR1 is SNHLY and CDR2 FYNNEI. The CDR3 totals 14 residues. Trimming stripped 8 bases from V and 3 bases from J, with 16 bases between. The CDR3 DNA reads as TGTGCCAGCTCCCGTGGCCGGCTAGAAGAGACCCAGTACTTC. This encodes CASSRGRLEETQYF.

Here the CDR3 DNA reads TGTGCCAGCAGTTACAACGAGGGAGATCGTCCGTACTTC. Encoded protein: CASSYNEGDRPYF. The V gene is TRBV6-6, the J gene TRBJ2-7, with D tentatively TRBD2 (5 bases). V lost 2 bases, J lost 12 bases, and 17 bases lay in between. The CDR3 is 13 residues long. Germline assignment: CDR1 MNHNY and CDR2 SVGAGI (reference sequence).

This clone was detected only once. The chain combines TRBV7-9 with TRBJ2-1; D unresolved. Germline-derived CDR1 and CDR2 are SEHNR and FQNEAQ (reference sequence). Trimming took 2 bases from V and 10 from J, leaving 3 bases between them. CDR3 length: 10 residues. CDR3 residues: CASSLKEQFF. The DNA of the CDR3 is TGTGCCAGCAGCTTAAAGGAGCAGTTCTTC.

This clone has a single count. The V and J genes are TRBV6-5 and TRBJ1-5, with TRBD1 as a possible D gene (5 bases). Germline CDR1 and CDR2: MNHEY and SVGAGI. The CDR3 totals 15 residues. Trimming removed 7 bases at V and 0 bases at J, with 13 bases between. This CDR3 reads CASNLDSYSNQPQHF. The DNA for the CDR3 is TGTGCCAGCAACCTCGACAGCTATAGCAATCAGCCCCAGCATTTT.

The chain recombines TRBV4-2 with TRBJ1-2; D is ambiguous. Looked up from germline, CDR1 is LGHNA and CDR2 is YNFKEQ. The CDR3 spans 14 residues. Deletions cut 1 base from V and 4 bases from J, with 10 bases between. CDR3 sequence (DNA): TGTGCCAGCAGCCAAGGGGTCGGCACCTATGGCTACACCTTC. This translates into CASSQGVGTYGYTF.